A single sample is the source of the 30 T cell receptor beta chains below, sequenced in a study of T-cell reconstitution after alpha-beta-depleted transplantation in children (dated by TCRdb to 2016 to 2017). Libraries came from PCR. For sequencing, an Illumina HiSeq 2500 was employed. TCR libraries were prepared with molecular barcoding, using unique molecular identifiers to normalize TCRbeta repertoire quantification. TCRdb cleaned the public reads at Q25 with fastp, built clones with MiXCR and kept in-frame beta chains. Every entry covers one CDR3 protein and lists the most common genes and DNA from its rows. The sample profile shows nearly 550,000 distinct CDR3 sequences; around 20% of them were found once. The ten largest clones take up approximately 3% of the sample. Sequencing used PBMCs from the stem cell graft donor, obtained from the stem cell graft. These receptors all stem from a human donor who donated a stem cell graft to a child with acute lymphoblastic leukemia.

V usage is TRBV9 and J usage is TRBJ1-6; perhaps TRBD1 as D (6 bases). Per the germline V gene, CDR1 is SGDLS and CDR2 is YYNGEE. V was trimmed by 5 bases and J by 2 bases, leaving 14 bases between them. The CDR3 is 16 residues long. CDR3: CASSGTQGTYNSPLHF. Written as DNA, the CDR3 is TGTGCCAGCAGTGGAACCCAGGGGACCTATAATTCACCCCTCCACTTT.

The V gene is TRBV4-1, the J gene TRBJ2-1; tentatively, D is TRBD2 (6 bases). Germline V gives CDR1 MGHRA, CDR2 YSYEKL. V dropped 0 bases and J dropped 12 bases, with 21 bases sitting between them. CDR3 length: 16 residues. As DNA, the CDR3 is TGCGCCAGCAGCCAAGACTCGGGCGGGCGGAGGGATGGGCAGTTCTTC. This gives the protein CASSQDSGGRRDGQFF.

V gene TRBV5-6 combines with J gene TRBJ2-1; 9 nucleotides agree with TRBD2. The length of the CDR3 is 15 residues. Germline V gene sequence: CDR1 SGHDT, CDR2 YYEEEE. V lost 4 bases, J lost 10 bases, and 12 bases stayed unmatched. DNA for the CDR3: TGTGCCAGCAGCCTTGAGTCTAGCGGGGATACAGAGCAGTTCTTC. This gives the protein CASSLESSGDTEQFF.

J is TRBJ2-7 and V is TRBV7-9; 10 bases fit TRBD1. The length of the CDR3 is 15 residues. The J segment lost 7 bases and the V segment lost 2 bases, leaving 8 bases of the junction unmatched. Germline V gene lookup returns CDR1 SEHNR and CDR2 FQNEAQ (reference sequence). CDR3 coding DNA: TGTGCCAGCAGCTTACCCGGGACAGGGGATTGGGAGCAGTACTTC. Protein product: CASSLPGTGDWEQYF.

The rearrangement links TRBV5-1 to TRBJ2-7; D possibly corresponds to TRBD1 (5 bases). The germline V gene encodes CDR1 SGHRS and CDR2 YFSETQ. V dropped 0 bases and J dropped 2 bases, with 15 bases sitting between them. This CDR3 is 16 amino acids long. CDR3 loop: CASSLEGSGAAYEQYF. DNA of the CDR3: TGCGCCAGCAGCTTGGAGGGGTCTGGGGCCGCCTACGAGCAGTACTTC.

This chain joins TRBV7-9 and TRBJ2-1; 9 positions agree with TRBD1. This CDR3 spans 15 amino acids. The V segment lost 3 bases and the J segment 7 bases; nucleotides outside the gene matches: 7. Per the germline V gene, CDR1 is SEHNR and CDR2 is FQNEAQ (reference sequence). The CDR3 spells CASSFPGQGRNEQFF. In DNA, the CDR3 is TGTGCCAGCAGCTTTCCGGGACAGGGTCGGAATGAGCAGTTCTTC.

This sequence joins TRBV30 and TRBJ2-1; the D gene is possibly TRBD1 (6 bases). V dropped 5 bases and J dropped 2 bases, with 10 bases sitting between them. The germline V gene has CDR1 GTSNPN and CDR2 SVGIG (reference sequence). There are 13 residues in the CDR3. CDR3 in amino acids: CAWATGTYNEQFF. The CDR3 DNA reads TGTGCCTGGGCTACAGGGACCTACAATGAGCAGTTCTTC. The variable domain in full, completed from reference TRBV30 and TRBJ2-1, reads SQTIHQWPATLVQPVGSPLSLECTVEGTSNPNLYWYRQAAGRGLQLLFYSVGIGQISSEVPQNLSASRPQDRQFILSSKKLLLSDSGFYLCAWATGTYNEQFFGPGTRLTVL.

This clonotype came up a few times. The rearrangement links TRBV4-1 to TRBJ2-7; D may be TRBD1 (6 bases). The ends were cut back, 0 bases at V and 0 bases at J, with 12 bases in the middle. The CDR3 totals 16 residues. Germline V gene lookup returns CDR1 MGHRA and CDR2 YSYEKL. The CDR3 DNA reads as TGCGCCAGCAGCCAAGACTTACGGGACACCTCCTACGAGCAGTACTTC. This translates into CASSQDLRDTSYEQYF.

The chain combines TRBV5-1 with TRBJ2-1; D ambiguous. The CDR3 is 15 residues long. V was shortened by 1 base and J by 0 bases, with 8 bases between the two germline ends. Germline V CDR1 and CDR2: SGHRS, YFSETQ. CDR3 sequence: CASSLTARSYNEQFF. The CDR3 DNA reads as TGCGCCAGCAGCTTGACCGCCCGCTCCTACAATGAGCAGTTCTTC. Together with reference TRBV5-1 and TRBJ2-1, the CDR3 gives the full variable domain: KAGVTQTPRYLIKTRGQQVTLSCSPISGHRSVSWYQQTPGQGLQFLFEYFSETQRNKGNFPGRFSGRQFSNSRSEMNVSTLELGDSALYLCASSLTARSYNEQFFGPGTRLTVL.

This clonotype was recorded many times. This chain links TRBV20-1 with TRBJ2-3; 9 positions agree with TRBD2. V trimming: 6 bases; J trimming: 1 base; junction bases outside the gene matches: 8. Germline V gives CDR1 DFQATT, CDR2 SNEGSKA (reference sequence). The CDR3 runs 15 residues. The CDR3, as DNA: TGCAGTGCCCATCCCCTAGCGGGACGCACAGATACGCAGTATTTT. As protein: CSAHPLAGRTDTQYF.

This clonotype came up a few times. This chain connects TRBV29-1 to TRBJ2-1, with D uncertain. The CDR3 is made up of 13 amino acids. V was cut by 4 bases and J by 2 bases, with 9 bases left in between. Looked up from germline, CDR1 is SQVTM and CDR2 is ANQGSEA. CDR3 loop: CSVVRTTYNEQFF. The CDR3 coding sequence is TGCAGCGTTGTCAGGACGACCTACAATGAGCAGTTCTTC.

In its sample, this clonotype was seen a few times. The J gene is TRBJ1-4, the V gene TRBV7-6; D gene ambiguous. The CDR3 spans 12 residues. Trimming left V 5 bases short and J 5 bases short, with 6 bases between. CDR1 is SGHVS, CDR2 FNYEAQ, per germline. CDR3 amino acids: CASSPQNEKLFF. The CDR3 nucleotides are TGTGCCAGCAGCCCTCAAAATGAAAAACTGTTTTTT. The entire variable domain, with the rest obtained from reference TRBV7-6 and TRBJ1-4, is as follows: GAGVSQSPRYKVTKRGQDVALRCDPISGHVSLYWYRQALGQGPEFLTYFNYEAQQDKSGLPNDRFSAERPEGSISTLTIQRTEQRDSAMYRCASSPQNEKLFFGSGTQLSVL.

This clonotype was recorded a few times. The gene calls are TRBV7-9 and TRBJ2-1; D may be TRBD1 (6 bases). The CDR3 contains 17 residues. In germline, CDR1 is SEHNR, CDR2 FQNEAQ (reference sequence). Trimming left V 4 bases short and J 4 bases short, with 20 bases between. DNA for the CDR3: TGTGCCAGCAGCTACCCGTTAGGGACAAGAAATTACAATGAGCAGTTCTTC. Translating gives CASSYPLGTRNYNEQFF.

This clonotype was counted between two and nine times. V and J are TRBV27 and TRBJ2-7; the D gene is possibly TRBD1 (5 bases). The germline V gene has CDR1 MNHEY and CDR2 SMNVEV (reference sequence). Trimming cost V 8 bases and J 2 bases, with 7 bases left between them. The CDR3 contains 11 residues. The CDR3: CASGATYEQYF. The CDR3 bases are TGTGCCAGCGGGGCGACCTACGAGCAGTACTTC.

Details on this clonotype: This clone may be a read error of a much larger clone one base away. This chain connects TRBV3-1 to TRBJ2-5; D remains ambiguous. Germline CDR1 LGHDT, CDR2 YNNKEL (reference sequence). CDR3 length equals 14 residues. V dropped 4 bases and J dropped 3 bases, with 12 bases sitting between them. The CDR3 spells CASSLWTVEETQYF. CDR3 nucleotides: TGTGCCAGCAGCCTTTGGACGGTCGAAGAGACCCAGTACTTC.

For this clonotype: Because the CDR3 is missing its conserved closing phenylalanine or tryptophan, this is likely a read error. The chain combines TRBV18 with TRBJ1-1, with TRBD1 matching 8 bases. Germline assignment: CDR1 KGHSH and CDR2 LQKENI. The CDR3 extends over 13 amino acids. J gave up 6 bases and V 4 bases, and 4 bases lay outside the gene matches. The CDR3 nucleotides read TGTGCCAGCTCACTCCAGACAGGGGCTGAAGCTTTCTTG. As protein: CASSLQTGAEAFL.

This clonotype was seen a handful of times. The chain couples TRBV7-8 to TRBJ1-5; 7 bases match TRBD1. The V gene end was trimmed by 5 bases and the J gene end by 9 bases; junction bases not matched to a gene: 16. The CDR3 is 16 residues long. Per germline, CDR1 SGHVS and CDR2 FQNEAQ. The CDR3 protein is CASSRRDSSNQAPQHF. For the CDR3, the DNA is TGTGCCAGCAGCCGAAGGGACAGCTCCAATCAGGCGCCCCAGCATTTT.

This clonotype was picked up one time. The J gene is TRBJ1-1, the V gene TRBV29-1; maybe TRBD1 (6 bases). V was pared by 3 bases and J by 0 bases, with 23 bases between. The CDR3 extends over 18 amino acids. CDR1 is SQVTM and CDR2 is ANQGSEA in the germline V gene. The CDR3 protein is CSVEPRRGGGEMNTEAFF. Here the CDR3 DNA reads TGCAGCGTTGAGCCTAGGCGGGGGGGCGGGGAGATGAACACTGAAGCTTTCTTT.

The chain uses TRBV12-3 or TRBV12-4 and TRBJ2-6, with D possibly being TRBD1 (5 bases). Trimming left V 7 bases short and J 2 bases short, with 9 bases between. The CDR3 consists of 14 residues. Written as DNA, the CDR3 is TGTGCCAGCACCCAAGGGGCTGGGGCCAACGTCCTGACTTTC. It codes for CASTQGAGANVLTF.

The chain joins TRBV30 to TRBJ2-1; 9 bases line up with TRBD2. V lost 1 base and J lost 9; bases outside the gene matches: 10. The V gene's germline CDR1 is GTSNPN and CDR2 SVGIG (reference sequence). This CDR3 region has 15 residues. This CDR3 is CAWSEIAGVYGEQFF. Written as DNA, the CDR3 is TGTGCCTGGAGTGAAATAGCGGGAGTATACGGTGAGCAGTTCTTC.

This sequence joins TRBV10-3 and TRBJ2-5; 8 bases line up with TRBD1. The CDR3 consists of 13 residues. V was clipped by 5 bases and J by 2 bases; unmatched bases: 1. In germline, CDR1 is ENHRY, CDR2 SYGVKD. CDR3 residues: CAISRQGQETQYF. In DNA, the CDR3 is TGTGCCATCAGTCGACAGGGGCAAGAGACCCAGTACTTC.

V usage is TRBV5-1 and J usage is TRBJ2-1, with D maybe TRBD1 (6 bases). Germline V gives CDR1 SGHRS, CDR2 YFSETQ. CDR3 size: 16 residues. V lost 0 bases and J lost 7, with 17 bases in between. The CDR3 loop is CASSLVAVGQGNEQFF. Written as DNA, the CDR3 is TGCGCCAGCAGCTTGGTAGCTGTGGGGCAGGGGAATGAGCAGTTCTTC.

The chain employs TRBV3-1 and TRBJ2-1; 9 nucleotides match TRBD2. CDR3 size: 18 residues. Germline trimming cut 0 bases from V and 8 bases from J; bases unmatched to any gene: 14. Germline CDR1 and CDR2: LGHDT and YNNKEL (reference sequence). The CDR3 DNA reads as TGTGCCAGCAGCCAAGAGCCGGCATTTGGCGGGAGGGTCTATGAGCAGTTCTTC. Translated: CASSQEPAFGGRVYEQFF.

V is TRBV20-1 and J is TRBJ1-6; D is unresolved. The germline V and J ends were trimmed by 3 bases and 0 bases, with 15 bases remaining between them. The CDR3 sequence is 17 residues long. Germline CDR1 and CDR2: DFQATT and SNEGSKA (reference sequence). CDR3 loop: CSAREGGLGSYNSPLHF. CDR3 bases: TGCAGTGCTAGGGAAGGCGGGTTGGGCTCCTATAATTCACCCCTCCACTTT.

This chain connects TRBV5-1 to TRBJ2-1; TRBD2 agrees at 10 bases. V was clipped by 0 bases and J by 8 bases; unmatched bases: 2. Germline V gene data show CDR1 as SGHRS and CDR2 as YFSETQ. There are 14 residues in the CDR3. CDR3 in amino acids: CASSLELAGYEQFF. In DNA, the CDR3 is TGCGCCAGCAGCTTGGAACTAGCGGGGTATGAGCAGTTCTTC.

This clonotype was seen a handful of times. The chain couples TRBV4-1 to TRBJ1-4; D is unresolved. Trimming cost V 1 base and J 11 bases, with 17 bases left between them. The germline V gene has CDR1 MGHRA and CDR2 YSYEKL. This CDR3 spans 15 amino acids. CDR3 sequence reads: CASSQVHPRPGKLFF. CDR3 sequence (DNA): TGCGCCAGCAGCCAAGTCCACCCCAGGCCGGGGAAACTGTTTTTT.

This rearrangement joins TRBV6-1 to TRBJ2-1; the match to TRBD1 covers 10 bases. The trim removed 5 bases at V and 4 bases at J, leaving 5 bases unmatched. The CDR3 loop spans 15 amino acids. CDR1 is MNHNS, CDR2 SASEGT, per germline. CDR3 nucleotide sequence: TGTGCCAGCAGTAAAGGGACAGGGGAATACAATGAGCAGTTCTTC. Amino acids: CASSKGTGEYNEQFF.

Comments on this clonotype: The germline gene is not matched at one end of the junction; a read error may be the cause. The chain's CDR3 is CASSERDRINENLFF. CDR3 nucleotides: TGTGCCAGCAGCGAGAGAGACAGGATTAATGAAAACCTGTTTTTT. This chain uses TRBV9 with TRBJ1-4; the D gene is possibly TRBD1 (6 bases). Germline CDR1 reads SGDLS; CDR2 reads YYNGEE. The CDR3 runs to 15 residues.

There are a few counts of this clonotype. The chain links TRBV6-5 to TRBJ2-1, with 10 positions matching TRBD2. Per the germline V gene, CDR1 is MNHEY and CDR2 is SVGAGI. The CDR3 is 17 amino acids. The J segment lost 3 bases and the V segment lost 4 bases, leaving 9 bases of the junction unmatched. The CDR3 region is CASSFLYTSGNYNEQFF. In DNA, the CDR3 is TGTGCCAGCAGTTTCCTTTATACTAGCGGGAACTACAATGAGCAGTTCTTC.

The rearrangement links TRBV4-2 to TRBJ1-3; D possibly corresponds to TRBD1 (6 bases). The CDR3 has 15 amino acids. V was clipped by 6 bases and J by 0 bases, with 12 bases between them. Germline CDR1 reads LGHNA; CDR2 reads YNFKEQ. The CDR3 sequence is CASSLDSASGNTIYF. The DNA for the CDR3 is TGTGCCAGCAGTCTGGACAGTGCCTCTGGAAACACCATATATTTT.